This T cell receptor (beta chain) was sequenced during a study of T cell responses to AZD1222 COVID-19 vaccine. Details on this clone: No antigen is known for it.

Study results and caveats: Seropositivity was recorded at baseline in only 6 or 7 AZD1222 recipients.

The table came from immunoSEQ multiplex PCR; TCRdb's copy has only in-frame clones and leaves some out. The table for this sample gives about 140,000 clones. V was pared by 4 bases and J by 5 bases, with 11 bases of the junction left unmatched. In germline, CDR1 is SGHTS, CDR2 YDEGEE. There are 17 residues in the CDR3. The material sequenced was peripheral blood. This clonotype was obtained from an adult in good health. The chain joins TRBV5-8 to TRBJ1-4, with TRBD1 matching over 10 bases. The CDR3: CASSLGTGAVKNEKLFF. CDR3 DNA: TGTGCCAGCAGCCTTGGGACAGGGGCAGTTAAAAATGAAAAACTGTTTTTT.